The rows below give T cell receptor beta chains drawn from one sample of a study of T-cell memory formation after mild COVID-19. TCRdb redid the calling of the 5' RACE reads with MiXCR, one entry per CDR3 protein. The sample contains approximately 440,000 distinct CDR3 sequences, about 19% of which appear only once. Material: PBMCs or a T cell subset sorted from them (not recorded which). These receptors all come from an adult woman who had mild COVID-19 (a few samples of this study predate the infection). Cell type and time point are not known. Both conserved end residues are part of each CDR3. Fields, in order: J gene, V gene, CDR3 protein.

j_call: TRBJ1-1
v_call: TRBV12-3/TRBV12-4
cdr3_aa: CASSSQTVNTEAFF

j_call: TRBJ1-1
v_call: TRBV7-6
cdr3_aa: CASSSVQGPGTEAFF

j_call: TRBJ1-1
v_call: TRBV20-1
cdr3_aa: CSARVTQGSNFF

j_call: TRBJ2-7
v_call: TRBV14
cdr3_aa: CASSQVRDYEQYF

j_call: TRBJ2-3
v_call: TRBV29-1
cdr3_aa: CSVEGSSGGQDTQYF

j_call: TRBJ2-7
v_call: TRBV5-5
cdr3_aa: CASSLLTGSYEQYF

j_call: TRBJ2-7
v_call: TRBV27
cdr3_aa: CASSLQDRVHEQYF

j_call: TRBJ2-2
v_call: TRBV30
cdr3_aa: CAWSVIFPPAGELFF

j_call: TRBJ1-4
v_call: TRBV5-4
cdr3_aa: CASSSAGGEEKLFF

j_call: TRBJ2-3
v_call: TRBV4-2
cdr3_aa: CASSQVTAISSGGTDTQYF

j_call: TRBJ2-4
v_call: TRBV7-8
cdr3_aa: CASSLAGLDILPPYF

j_call: TRBJ1-1
v_call: TRBV14
cdr3_aa: CASSRGQIEAFF

j_call: TRBJ2-1
v_call: TRBV29-1
cdr3_aa: CTATRTSGIDEQFF

j_call: TRBJ1-2
v_call: TRBV5-1
cdr3_aa: CASSLGWTGFGYGYTF

j_call: TRBJ1-1
v_call: TRBV5-1
cdr3_aa: CASKREGLNTEAFF

j_call: TRBJ2-1
v_call: TRBV12-3/TRBV12-4
cdr3_aa: CASSYSGRSFF

j_call: TRBJ2-7
v_call: TRBV7-2
cdr3_aa: CASSLAGIAGGEQYF

j_call: TRBJ2-7
v_call: TRBV11-2
cdr3_aa: CASSWTLSYEQYF

j_call: TRBJ2-2
v_call: TRBV7-6
cdr3_aa: CASSLKDRVAGELFF

j_call: TRBJ2-7
v_call: TRBV18
cdr3_aa: CASSPAQHAYEQYF

j_call: TRBJ2-7
v_call: TRBV12-3/TRBV12-4
cdr3_aa: CASSSSVEQYF

j_call: TRBJ2-7
v_call: TRBV6-5
cdr3_aa: CASSYSVGIYEQYF

j_call: TRBJ1-1
v_call: TRBV6-1
cdr3_aa: CASILWTQEGAFF

j_call: TRBJ2-3
v_call: TRBV24-1
cdr3_aa: CATSDRGGLGLTDTQYF

j_call: TRBJ2-1
v_call: TRBV5-1
cdr3_aa: CASSLYPGTAASTAGNEQFF

j_call: TRBJ1-1
v_call: TRBV7-3
cdr3_aa: CASSFARDTEAFF

j_call: TRBJ2-2
v_call: TRBV9
cdr3_aa: CASSVAGGPGTGELFF

j_call: TRBJ2-2
v_call: TRBV12-3/TRBV12-4
cdr3_aa: CASSLGTQGGYTGELFF

j_call: TRBJ2-1
v_call: TRBV2
cdr3_aa: CASTPSPGRGGEQFF

j_call: TRBJ2-2
v_call: TRBV7-2
cdr3_aa: CASSQAGANTGELFF

j_call: TRBJ2-6
v_call: TRBV21-1
cdr3_aa: CASSMWRQGISGANVLTF

j_call: TRBJ1-6
v_call: TRBV5-1
cdr3_aa: CASTLMGPEGGSPLHF

j_call: TRBJ2-5
v_call: TRBV3-1
cdr3_aa: CASSPFSGGEEETQYF

j_call: TRBJ2-1
v_call: TRBV5-6
cdr3_aa: CASSKRTGGLNEQFF

j_call: TRBJ2-3
v_call: TRBV25-1
cdr3_aa: CASSESRGDADTQYF

j_call: TRBJ2-7
v_call: TRBV4-3
cdr3_aa: CASSQEDGRSYEQYF

j_call: TRBJ2-7
v_call: TRBV5-1
cdr3_aa: CASSTASSYEQYF